This TCR beta chain emerged from a study of blood T cell repertoires in COVID-19. Methods used by the authors: Nucleated cell counts were estimated from reference gene primer amplification. The assay was immunoSEQ multiplex PCR, and TCRdb's table has in-frame clones only and misses some. The V and J calls and clone size are taken from that table; D and trimming were inferred from the DNA. The table has under 350,000 clones, approximately 86% seen once. The CDR3 has 15 residues. From germline, CDR1 is SGHTA and CDR2 FQGTGA. Trimming removed 6 bases from V and 4 bases from J; junction bases left unmatched: 8.

The sequence was obtained from a man in his late teens or twenties with active or convalescent COVID-19. Source material: peripheral blood. The V and J genes are TRBV7-3 and TRBJ2-5, with 10 positions matching TRBD2. The CDR3 loop reads CASSSSGGAAETQYF. For the CDR3, the DNA is TGTGCCAGCAGTTCAAGCGGGGGGGCCGCAGAGACCCAGTACTTC. The full variable domain, its missing parts supplied by reference TRBV7-3 and TRBJ2-5, is GAGVSQTPSNKVTEKGKYVELRCDPISGHTALYWYRQSLGQGPEFLIYFQGTGAADDSGLPNDRFFAVRPEGSVSTLKIQRTERGDSAVYLCASSSSGGAAETQYFGPGTRLLVL.